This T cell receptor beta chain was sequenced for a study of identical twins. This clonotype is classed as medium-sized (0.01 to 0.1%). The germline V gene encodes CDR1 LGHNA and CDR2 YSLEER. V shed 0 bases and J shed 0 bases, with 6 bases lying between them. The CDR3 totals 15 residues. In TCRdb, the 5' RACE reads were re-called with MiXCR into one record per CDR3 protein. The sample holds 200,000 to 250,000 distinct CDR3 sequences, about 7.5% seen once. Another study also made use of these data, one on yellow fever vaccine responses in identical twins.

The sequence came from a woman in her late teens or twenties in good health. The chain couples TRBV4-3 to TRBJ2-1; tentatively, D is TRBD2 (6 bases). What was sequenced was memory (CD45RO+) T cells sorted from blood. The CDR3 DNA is TGCGCCAGCAGCCAAGAGGAGGGCTCCTACAATGAGCAGTTCTTC. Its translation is CASSQEEGSYNEQFF.